The 6 T cell receptor beta chains below were found in one sample sequenced in a study of PD-1 blockade in classical Hodgkin lymphoma. Each and every patient relapsed after autologous stem cell transplantation, and patients got differing brentuximab vedotin exposure. Magnetic depletion of unwanted cells isolated CD4+ T cells from thawed PBMCs. Profiling relied on immunoSEQ multiplex PCR, and the TCRdb table lists in-frame clones only, not all of them. The sample lists roughly 31,000 clones; over 75% were seen once. This specimen consisted of CD4+ T cells from blood, obtained at baseline. All receptors come from a human donor with classical Hodgkin lymphoma.

A note on this clone: The same CDR3 can be traced to other DNA sequences in this sample. The chain employs TRBV29-1 and TRBJ2-3; D might be TRBD2 (6 bases). This CDR3 comprises 15 residues. Germline V gene lookup returns CDR1 SQVTM and CDR2 ANQGSEA. V was shortened by 4 bases and J by 0 bases, with 14 bases between the two germline ends. The CDR3 coding sequence is TGCAGCGTTGGCGTAGGAGGGACCAGCACAGATACGCAGTATTTT. Amino acids: CSVGVGGTSTDTQYF.

V gene TRBV28 combines with J gene TRBJ1-1, with 10 bases fitting TRBD1. CDR1 and CDR2 from the germline V gene are MDHEN and SYDVKM. The V and J ends lost 3 bases and 10 bases, in that order; junction bases with no gene match: 11. The CDR3 has 15 amino acids. The CDR3 DNA sequence: TGTGCCAGCAGTTTTGCAGACAGGGGGCATTCTGGAGCTTTCTTT. Encoded protein: CASSFADRGHSGAFF.

The chain uses TRBV10-3 and TRBJ1-1; D may be TRBD1 (6 bases). The germline V gene has CDR1 ENHRY and CDR2 SYGVKD. The CDR3 is made up of 14 amino acids. Trimming cost V 3 bases and J 4 bases, with 12 bases left between them. Written as DNA, the CDR3 is TGTGCCATCAGTGACGGGGGGCTGGGCACTGAAGCTTTCTTT. Translating it yields CAISDGGLGTEAFF.

A remark on this clone: The junction does not match germline at one end; this may be a read error. This sample also contains other DNA sequences that code for the same CDR3. The chain couples TRBV6-5 to TRBJ1-2, with D possibly matching TRBD1 (5 bases). CDR1 is MNHEY and CDR2 is SVGAGI in the germline V gene. The CDR3 is 16 residues long. The CDR3 DNA sequence: TGTGCTAGCAGTTACATTACAGGCGTGGGCAACTATGGCTACACCTTC. Its protein product is CASSYITGVGNYGYTF.

CDR3 loop: CASSLRSGTSGYNEQFF. The CDR3 DNA follows: TGTGCCAGCAGCTTACGTTCCGGGACTAGCGGCTACAATGAGCAGTTCTTC. V gene TRBV7-2 combines with J gene TRBJ2-1; 11 nucleotides line up with TRBD2. The CDR3 contains 17 residues. The germline V gene encodes CDR1 SGHTA and CDR2 FQGNSA. J was trimmed by 3 bases and V by 2 bases; bases with no gene match: 6.

The chain couples TRBV5-1 to TRBJ2-3; TRBD2 matches 11 bases. J lost 6 bases, V lost 4 bases, and 10 bases had no gene match. This CDR3 region has 16 residues. CDR1 SGHRS and CDR2 YFSETQ come from the germline V gene. In nucleotides, the CDR3 is TGCGCCAGCAGCGCCCTAGCGGGAGGACTTGGGGATACGCAGTATTTT. Amino acid sequence: CASSALAGGLGDTQYF.